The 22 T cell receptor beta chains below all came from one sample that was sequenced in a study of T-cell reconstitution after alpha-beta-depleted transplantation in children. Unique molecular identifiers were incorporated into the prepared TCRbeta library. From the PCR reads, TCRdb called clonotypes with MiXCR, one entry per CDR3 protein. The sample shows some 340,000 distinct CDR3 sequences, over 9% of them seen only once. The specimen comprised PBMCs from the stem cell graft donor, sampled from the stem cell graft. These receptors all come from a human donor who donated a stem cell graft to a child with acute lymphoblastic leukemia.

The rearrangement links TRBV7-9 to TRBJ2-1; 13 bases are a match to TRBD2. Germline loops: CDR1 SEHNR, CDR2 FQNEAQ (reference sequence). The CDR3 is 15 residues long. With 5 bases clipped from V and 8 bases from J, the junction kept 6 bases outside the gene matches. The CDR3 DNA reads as TGTGCCAGCAGCCCCTGGACTAGCGGGAGTTATGAGCAGTTCTTC. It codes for CASSPWTSGSYEQFF. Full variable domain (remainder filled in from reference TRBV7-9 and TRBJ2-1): DTGVSQNPRHKITKRGQNVTFRCDPISEHNRLYWYRQTLGQGPEFLTYFQNEAQLEKSRLLSDRFSAERPKGSFSTLEIQRTEQGDSAMYLCASSPWTSGSYEQFFGPGTRLTVL.

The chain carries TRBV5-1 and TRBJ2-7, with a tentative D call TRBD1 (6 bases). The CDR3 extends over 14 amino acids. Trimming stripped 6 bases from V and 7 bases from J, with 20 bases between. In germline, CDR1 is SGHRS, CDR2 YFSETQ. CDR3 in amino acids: CASTPDSPAGEQYF. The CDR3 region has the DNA TGCGCCAGCACCCCGGACAGTCCAGCAGGGGAGCAGTACTTC. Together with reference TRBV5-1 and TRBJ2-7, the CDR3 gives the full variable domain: KAGVTQTPRYLIKTRGQQVTLSCSPISGHRSVSWYQQTPGQGLQFLFEYFSETQRNKGNFPGRFSGRQFSNSRSEMNVSTLELGDSALYLCASTPDSPAGEQYFGPGTRLTVT.

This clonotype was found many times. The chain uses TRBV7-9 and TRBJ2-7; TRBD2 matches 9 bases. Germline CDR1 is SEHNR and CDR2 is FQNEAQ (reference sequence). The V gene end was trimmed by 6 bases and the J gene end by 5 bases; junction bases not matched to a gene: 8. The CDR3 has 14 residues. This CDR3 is CASRASGTVDEQYF. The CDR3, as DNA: TGTGCCAGCAGGGCTAGCGGGACTGTCGACGAGCAGTACTTC.

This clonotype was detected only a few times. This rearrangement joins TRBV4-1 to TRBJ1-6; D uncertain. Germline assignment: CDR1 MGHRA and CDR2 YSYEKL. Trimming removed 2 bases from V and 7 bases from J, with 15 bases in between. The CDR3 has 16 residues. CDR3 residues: CASSQTPGSLNSPLHF. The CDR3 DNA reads TGCGCCAGCAGCCAAACCCCGGGGAGCCTGAATTCACCCCTCCACTTT.

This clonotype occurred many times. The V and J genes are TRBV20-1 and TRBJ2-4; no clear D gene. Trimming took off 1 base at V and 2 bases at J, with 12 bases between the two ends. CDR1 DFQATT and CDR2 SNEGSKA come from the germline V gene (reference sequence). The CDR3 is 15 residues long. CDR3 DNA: TGCAGTGCTAGAGCCATTAGGGATTCCAAAAACATTCAGTACTTC. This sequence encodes CSARAIRDSKNIQYF.

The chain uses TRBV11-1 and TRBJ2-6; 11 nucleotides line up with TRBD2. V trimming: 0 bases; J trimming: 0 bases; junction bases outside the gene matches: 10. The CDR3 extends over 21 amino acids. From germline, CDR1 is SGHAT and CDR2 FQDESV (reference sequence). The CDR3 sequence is CASSLAGSGLAVSSGANVLTF. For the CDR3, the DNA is TGTGCCAGCAGCTTAGCTGGTTCGGGACTAGCGGTATCCTCTGGGGCCAACGTCCTGACTTTC. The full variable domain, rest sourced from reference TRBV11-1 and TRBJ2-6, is EAEVAQSPRYKITEKSQAVAFWCDPISGHATLYWYRQILGQGPELLVQFQDESVVDDSQLPKDRFSAERLKGVDSTLKIQPAELGDSAMYLCASSLAGSGLAVSSGANVLTFGAGSRLTVL.

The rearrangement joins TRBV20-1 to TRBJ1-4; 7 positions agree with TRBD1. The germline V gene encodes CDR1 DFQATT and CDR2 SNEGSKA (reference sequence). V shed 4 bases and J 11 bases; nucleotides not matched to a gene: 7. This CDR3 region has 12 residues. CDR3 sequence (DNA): TGCAGTGCTATATACAGGGGTGGGAAACTGTTTTTT. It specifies CSAIYRGGKLFF.

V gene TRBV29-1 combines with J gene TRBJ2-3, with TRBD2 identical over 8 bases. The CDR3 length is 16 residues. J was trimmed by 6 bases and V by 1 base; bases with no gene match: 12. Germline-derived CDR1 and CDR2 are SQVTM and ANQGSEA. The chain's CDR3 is CSVEGVEAGGGDTQYF. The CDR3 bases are TGCAGCGTTGAAGGCGTCGAGGCGGGAGGAGGGGATACGCAGTATTTT.

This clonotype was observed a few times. Here the CDR3 reads CASSLRESSYNSPLHF. CDR3 bases: TGCGCCAGCAGCTTGCGGGAGAGCTCCTATAATTCACCCCTCCACTTT. V usage is TRBV5-1 and J usage is TRBJ1-6; D is undetermined. This CDR3 is 16 amino acids long. The germline V gene encodes CDR1 SGHRS and CDR2 YFSETQ. The ends were cut back, 1 base at V and 0 bases at J, with 8 bases in the middle.

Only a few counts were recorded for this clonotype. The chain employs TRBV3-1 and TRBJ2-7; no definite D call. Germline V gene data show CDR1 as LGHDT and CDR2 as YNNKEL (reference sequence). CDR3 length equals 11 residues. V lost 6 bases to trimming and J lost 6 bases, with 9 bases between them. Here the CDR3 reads CASSRGPEQYF. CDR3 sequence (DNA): TGTGCCAGCAGTCGTGGGCCCGAGCAGTACTTC.

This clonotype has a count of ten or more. CDR3 in amino acids: CASRTGAGSPLHF. As DNA, the CDR3 is TGTGCCAGCCGAACAGGGGCGGGTTCACCCCTCCACTTT. The chain combines TRBV2 with TRBJ1-6; the match to TRBD1 covers 7 bases. This CDR3 has 13 amino acids. Trimming at V came to 8 bases and at J to 9 bases, leaving 7 bases not matched to a gene. CDR1 is SNHLY, CDR2 FYNNEI, per germline.

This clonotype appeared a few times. In DNA, the CDR3 is TGTGCCAGCAGTTTGCGGGGAAAGGCCTACGAGCAGTACTTC. This sequence encodes CASSLRGKAYEQYF. V usage is TRBV27 and J usage is TRBJ2-7, with D maybe TRBD2 (6 bases). V gave up 3 bases and J gave up 2 bases, with 11 bases separating them. The CDR3 length is 14 residues. Per germline, CDR1 MNHEY and CDR2 SMNVEV (reference sequence).

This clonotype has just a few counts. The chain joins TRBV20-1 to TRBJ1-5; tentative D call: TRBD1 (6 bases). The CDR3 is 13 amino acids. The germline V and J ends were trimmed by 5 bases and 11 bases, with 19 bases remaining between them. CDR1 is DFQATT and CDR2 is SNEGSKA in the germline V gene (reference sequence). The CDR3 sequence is CSAGRDTTGAQHF. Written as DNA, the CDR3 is TGCAGTGCTGGCCGGGACACCACGGGGGCCCAGCATTTT.

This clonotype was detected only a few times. The CDR3 loop reads CASSQAGAGEAYGYTF. CDR3 nucleotide sequence: TGCGCCAGCAGCCAAGCTGGGGCGGGGGAGGCCTATGGCTACACCTTC. This sequence joins TRBV4-1 and TRBJ1-2, with a tentative D call TRBD1 (5 bases). The V gene lost 1 base and the J gene lost 4 bases, with 16 bases spanning the gap. This CDR3 is built from 16 residues. Germline V gene data show CDR1 as MGHRA and CDR2 as YSYEKL.

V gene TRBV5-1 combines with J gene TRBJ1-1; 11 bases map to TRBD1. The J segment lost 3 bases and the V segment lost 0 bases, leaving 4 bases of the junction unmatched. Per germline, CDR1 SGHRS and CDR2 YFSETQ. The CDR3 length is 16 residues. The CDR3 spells CASSLAGQGAYTEAFF. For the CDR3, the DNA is TGCGCCAGCAGCTTGGCAGGACAGGGGGCTTACACTGAAGCTTTCTTT.

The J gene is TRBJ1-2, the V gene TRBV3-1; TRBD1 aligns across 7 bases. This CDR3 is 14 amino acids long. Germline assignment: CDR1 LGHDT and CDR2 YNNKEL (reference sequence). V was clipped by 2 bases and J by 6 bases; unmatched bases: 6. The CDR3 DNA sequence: TGTGCCAGCAGCCAAACGTTCGACAGGGATGGCTACACCTTC. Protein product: CASSQTFDRDGYTF.

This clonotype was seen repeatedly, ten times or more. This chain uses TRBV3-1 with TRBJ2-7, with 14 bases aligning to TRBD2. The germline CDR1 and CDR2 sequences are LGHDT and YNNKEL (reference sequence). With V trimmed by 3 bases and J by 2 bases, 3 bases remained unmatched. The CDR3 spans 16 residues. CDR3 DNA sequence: TGTGCCAGCAGCCACGCGGGACTAGCGGGAGCCTACGAGCAGTACTTC. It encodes CASSHAGLAGAYEQYF.

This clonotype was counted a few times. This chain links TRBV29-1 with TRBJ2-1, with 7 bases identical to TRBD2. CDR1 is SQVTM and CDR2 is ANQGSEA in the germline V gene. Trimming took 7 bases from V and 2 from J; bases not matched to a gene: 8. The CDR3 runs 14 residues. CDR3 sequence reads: CSAHREAPYNEQFF. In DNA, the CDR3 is TGCAGCGCCCACCGGGAGGCCCCCTACAATGAGCAGTTCTTC.

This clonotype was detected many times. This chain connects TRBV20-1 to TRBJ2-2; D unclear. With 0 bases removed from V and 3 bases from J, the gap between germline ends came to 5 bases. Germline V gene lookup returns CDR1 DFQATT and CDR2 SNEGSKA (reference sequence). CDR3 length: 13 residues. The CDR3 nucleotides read TGCAGTGCTAGAGATCCTGACACCGGGGAGCTGTTTTTT. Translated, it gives CSARDPDTGELFF.

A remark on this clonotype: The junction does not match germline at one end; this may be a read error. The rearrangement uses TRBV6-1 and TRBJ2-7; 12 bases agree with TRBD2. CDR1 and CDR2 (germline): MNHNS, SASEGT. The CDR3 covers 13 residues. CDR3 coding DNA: TGTGCCAGCAGACGGACTAGCGGGAACGAGCACTACTTC. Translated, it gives CASRRTSGNEHYF.

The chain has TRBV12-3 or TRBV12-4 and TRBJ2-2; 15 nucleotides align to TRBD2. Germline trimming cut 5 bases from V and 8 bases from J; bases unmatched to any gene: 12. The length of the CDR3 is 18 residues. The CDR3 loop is CASSEDTGLAGGLGELFF. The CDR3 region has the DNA TGTGCCAGCAGTGAGGATACGGGACTAGCGGGAGGTTTAGGGGAGCTGTTTTTT.

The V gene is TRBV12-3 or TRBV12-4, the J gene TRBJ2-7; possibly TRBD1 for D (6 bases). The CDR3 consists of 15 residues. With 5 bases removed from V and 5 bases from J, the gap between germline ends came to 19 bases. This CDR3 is CASSLGRQGLHEQYF. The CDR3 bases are TGTGCCAGCAGTCTGGGACGTCAGGGGCTCCACGAGCAGTACTTC.